This T cell receptor beta chain derives from a study of early T cells in non-severe SARS-CoV-2 infection. TCRdb reprocessed the 5' RACE reads with MiXCR, giving one entry per CDR3 protein. Found here are some 26,000 distinct CDR3 sequences, about 4.5% of them singletons; the top ten hold around 10%. This clonotype occurred many times. Sequencing was performed on whole blood. The sequence was obtained from an adult who was a healthcare worker with PCR-confirmed SARS-CoV-2 infection or an uninfected control (not recorded which).

The CDR3 loop is CASSFIYPDRGNGYTF. The CDR3 DNA reads as TGTGCCAGCAGTTTTATCTATCCGGACAGGGGAAATGGCTACACCTTC. The J gene is TRBJ1-2, the V gene TRBV27; 9 nucleotides align to TRBD1. The V gene end was trimmed by 3 bases and the J gene end by 6 bases; junction bases not matched to a gene: 11. The CDR3 has 16 amino acids. From germline, CDR1 is MNHEY and CDR2 SMNVEV (reference sequence).